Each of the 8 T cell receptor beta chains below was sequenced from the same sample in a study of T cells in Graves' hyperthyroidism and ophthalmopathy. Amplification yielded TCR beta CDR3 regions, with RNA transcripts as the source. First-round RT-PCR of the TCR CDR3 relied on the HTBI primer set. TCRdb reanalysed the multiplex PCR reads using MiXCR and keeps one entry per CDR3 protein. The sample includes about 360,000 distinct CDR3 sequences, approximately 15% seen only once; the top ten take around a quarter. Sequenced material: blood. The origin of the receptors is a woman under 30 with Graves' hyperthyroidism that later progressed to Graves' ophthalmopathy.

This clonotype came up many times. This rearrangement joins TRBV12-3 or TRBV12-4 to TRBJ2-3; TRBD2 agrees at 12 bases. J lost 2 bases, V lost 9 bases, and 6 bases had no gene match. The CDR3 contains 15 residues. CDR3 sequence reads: CASQRTSGITDTQYF. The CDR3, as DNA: TGTGCCAGTCAAAGGACTAGCGGGATCACAGATACGCAGTATTTT.

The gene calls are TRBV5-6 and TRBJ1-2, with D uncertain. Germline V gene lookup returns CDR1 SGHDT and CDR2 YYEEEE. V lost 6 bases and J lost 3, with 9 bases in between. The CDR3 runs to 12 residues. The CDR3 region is CASMRYYYGYTF. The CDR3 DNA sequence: TGTGCCAGCATGAGGTATTACTATGGCTACACCTTC.

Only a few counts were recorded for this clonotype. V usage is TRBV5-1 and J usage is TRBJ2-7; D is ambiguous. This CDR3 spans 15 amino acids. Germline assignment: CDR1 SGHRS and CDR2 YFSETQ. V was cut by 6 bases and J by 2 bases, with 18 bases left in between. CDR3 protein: CASKGRPDPTYEQYF. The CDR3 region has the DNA TGCGCCAGCAAAGGACGCCCCGACCCGACCTACGAGCAGTACTTC.

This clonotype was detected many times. The CDR3 region is CASSPPVGSNNEKLFF. The CDR3, as DNA: TGTGCCAGCTCACCACCGGTTGGCAGCAATAATGAAAAACTGTTTTTT. V usage is TRBV18 and J usage is TRBJ1-4; no firm D call. From germline, CDR1 is KGHSH and CDR2 LQKENI. The CDR3 sequence is 16 residues long. The V end was cut by 0 bases, the J end by 4 bases, with 12 bases between.

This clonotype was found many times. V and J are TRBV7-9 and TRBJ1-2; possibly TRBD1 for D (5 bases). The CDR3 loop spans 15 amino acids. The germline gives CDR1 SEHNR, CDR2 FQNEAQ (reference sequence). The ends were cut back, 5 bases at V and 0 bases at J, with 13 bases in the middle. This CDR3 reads CASSRSGTPNYGYTF. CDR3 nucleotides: TGTGCCAGCAGCCGGTCAGGGACCCCTAACTATGGCTACACCTTC.

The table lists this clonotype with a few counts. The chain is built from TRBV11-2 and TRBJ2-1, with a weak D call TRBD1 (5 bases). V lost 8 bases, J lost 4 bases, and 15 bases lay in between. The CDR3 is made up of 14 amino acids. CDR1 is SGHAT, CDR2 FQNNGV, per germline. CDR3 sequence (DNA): TGTGCCAGCGGTCCCAGGGTGGGTTACAATGAGCAGTTCTTC. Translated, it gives CASGPRVGYNEQFF.

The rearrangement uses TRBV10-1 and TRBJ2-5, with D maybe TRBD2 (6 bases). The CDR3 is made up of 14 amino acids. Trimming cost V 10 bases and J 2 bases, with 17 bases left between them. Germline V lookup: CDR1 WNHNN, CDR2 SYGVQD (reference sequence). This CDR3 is CAKRDGGPQETQYF. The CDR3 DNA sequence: TGCGCCAAGAGGGACGGGGGACCACAAGAGACCCAGTACTTC.

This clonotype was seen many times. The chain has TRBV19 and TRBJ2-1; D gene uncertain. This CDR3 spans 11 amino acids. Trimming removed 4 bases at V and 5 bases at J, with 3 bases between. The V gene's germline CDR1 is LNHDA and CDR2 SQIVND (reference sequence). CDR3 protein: CASSTNNEQFF. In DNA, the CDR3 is TGTGCCAGTAGTACAAACAATGAGCAGTTCTTC.